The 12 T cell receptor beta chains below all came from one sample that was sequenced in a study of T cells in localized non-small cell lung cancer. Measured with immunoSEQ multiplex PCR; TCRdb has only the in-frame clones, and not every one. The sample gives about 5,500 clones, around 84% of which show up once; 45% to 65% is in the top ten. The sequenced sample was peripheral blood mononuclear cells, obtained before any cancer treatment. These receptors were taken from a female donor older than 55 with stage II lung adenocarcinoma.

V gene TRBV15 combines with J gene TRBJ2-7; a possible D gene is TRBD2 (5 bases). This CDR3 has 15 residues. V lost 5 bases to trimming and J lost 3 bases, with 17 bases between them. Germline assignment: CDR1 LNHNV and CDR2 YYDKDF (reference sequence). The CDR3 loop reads CATSPWVGTSYEQYF. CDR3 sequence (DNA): TGTGCCACCAGCCCCTGGGTGGGAACTAGCTACGAGCAGTACTTC.

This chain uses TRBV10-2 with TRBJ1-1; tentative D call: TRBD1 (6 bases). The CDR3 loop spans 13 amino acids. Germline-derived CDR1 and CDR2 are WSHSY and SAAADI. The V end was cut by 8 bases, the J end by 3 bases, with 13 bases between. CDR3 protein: CASQTGGDTEAFF. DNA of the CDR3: TGCGCCAGCCAGACAGGCGGAGACACTGAAGCTTTCTTT.

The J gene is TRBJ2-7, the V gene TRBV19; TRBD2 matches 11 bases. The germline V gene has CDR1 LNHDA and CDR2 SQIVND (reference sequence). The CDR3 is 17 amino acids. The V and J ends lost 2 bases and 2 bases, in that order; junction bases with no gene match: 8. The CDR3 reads CASSISTGTSGTYEQYF. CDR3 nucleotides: TGTGCCAGTAGTATATCCACCGGGACTAGCGGCACCTACGAGCAGTACTTC. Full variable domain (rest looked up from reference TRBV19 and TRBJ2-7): DGGITQSPKYLFRKEGQNVTLSCEQNLNHDAMYWYRQDPGQGLRLIYYSQIVNDFQKGDIAEGYSVSREKKESFPLTVTSAQKNPTAFYLCASSISTGTSGTYEQYFGPGTRLTVT.

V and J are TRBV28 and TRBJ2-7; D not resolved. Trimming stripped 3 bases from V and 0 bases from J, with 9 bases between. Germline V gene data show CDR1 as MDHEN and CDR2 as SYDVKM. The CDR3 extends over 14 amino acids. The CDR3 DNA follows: TGTGCCAGCAGTTTTGGCGTTAGCTCCTACGAGCAGTACGTC. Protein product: CASSFGVSSYEQYV.

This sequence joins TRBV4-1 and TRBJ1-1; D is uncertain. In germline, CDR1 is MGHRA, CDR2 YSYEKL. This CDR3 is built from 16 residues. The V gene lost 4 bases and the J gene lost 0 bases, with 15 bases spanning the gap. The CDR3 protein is CASSPGNGFMNTEAFF. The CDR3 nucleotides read TGCGCCAGCAGCCCCGGTAATGGGTTTATGAACACTGAAGCTTTCTTT.

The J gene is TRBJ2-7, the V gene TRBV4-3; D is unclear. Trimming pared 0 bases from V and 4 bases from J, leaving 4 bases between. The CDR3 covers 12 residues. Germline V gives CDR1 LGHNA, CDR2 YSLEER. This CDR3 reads CASSQDGYEQYF. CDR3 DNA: TGCGCCAGCAGCCAAGATGGGTACGAGCAGTACTTC.

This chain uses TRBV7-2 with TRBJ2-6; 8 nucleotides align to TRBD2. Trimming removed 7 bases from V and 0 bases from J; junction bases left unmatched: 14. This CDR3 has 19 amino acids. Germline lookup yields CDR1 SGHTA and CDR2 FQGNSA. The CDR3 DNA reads TGTGCCAGCAACATTAGGTCGGGGGGGCGATACTCTGGGGCCAACGTCCTGACTTTC. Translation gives CASNIRSGGRYSGANVLTF.

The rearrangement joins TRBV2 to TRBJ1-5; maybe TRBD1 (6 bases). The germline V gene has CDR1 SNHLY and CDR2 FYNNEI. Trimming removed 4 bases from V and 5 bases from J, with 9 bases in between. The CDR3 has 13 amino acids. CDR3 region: CASSVQGYQPQHF. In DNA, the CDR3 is TGTGCCAGCAGTGTACAGGGATATCAGCCCCAGCATTTT.

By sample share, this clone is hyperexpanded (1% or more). The CDR3 spells CASSVTYISTDTQYF. CDR3 coding DNA: TGTGCCAGCAGCGTAACCTATATCTCCACAGATACGCAGTATTTT. This sequence joins TRBV9 and TRBJ2-3; no definite D call. Germline V gene data show CDR1 as SGDLS and CDR2 as YYNGEE. The ends were cut back, 1 base at V and 2 bases at J, with 11 bases in the middle. The CDR3 runs 15 residues.

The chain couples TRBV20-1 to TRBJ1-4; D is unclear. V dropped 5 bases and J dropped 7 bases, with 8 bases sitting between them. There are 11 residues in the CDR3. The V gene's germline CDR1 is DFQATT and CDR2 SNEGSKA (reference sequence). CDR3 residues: CSAHTGEKLFF. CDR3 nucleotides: TGCAGTGCTCACACGGGTGAAAAACTGTTTTTT.

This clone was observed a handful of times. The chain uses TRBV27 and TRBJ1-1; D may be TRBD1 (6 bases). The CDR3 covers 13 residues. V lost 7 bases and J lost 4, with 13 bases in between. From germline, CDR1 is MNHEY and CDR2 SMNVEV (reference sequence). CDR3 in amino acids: CASTSIGGTEAFF. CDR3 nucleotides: TGTGCCAGCACATCAATAGGGGGCACTGAAGCTTTCTTT.

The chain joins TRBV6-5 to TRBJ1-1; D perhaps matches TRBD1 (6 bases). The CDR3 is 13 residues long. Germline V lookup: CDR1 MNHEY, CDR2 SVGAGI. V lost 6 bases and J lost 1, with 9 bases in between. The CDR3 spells CASRWTENTEAFF. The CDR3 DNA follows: TGTGCCAGCAGGTGGACAGAGAACACTGAAGCTTTCTTT.